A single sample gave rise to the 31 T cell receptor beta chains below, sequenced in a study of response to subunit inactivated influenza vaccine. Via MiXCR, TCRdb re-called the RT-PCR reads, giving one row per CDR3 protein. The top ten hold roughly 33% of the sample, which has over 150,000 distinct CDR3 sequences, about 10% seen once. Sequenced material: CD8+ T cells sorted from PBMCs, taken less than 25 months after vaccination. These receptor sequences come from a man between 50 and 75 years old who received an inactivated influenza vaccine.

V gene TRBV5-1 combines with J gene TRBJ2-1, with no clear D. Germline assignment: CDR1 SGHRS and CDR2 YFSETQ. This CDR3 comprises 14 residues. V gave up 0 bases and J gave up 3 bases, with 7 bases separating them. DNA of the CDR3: TGCGCCAGCAGCTTGGAACAGTACTACAATGAGCAGTTCTTC. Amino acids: CASSLEQYYNEQFF.

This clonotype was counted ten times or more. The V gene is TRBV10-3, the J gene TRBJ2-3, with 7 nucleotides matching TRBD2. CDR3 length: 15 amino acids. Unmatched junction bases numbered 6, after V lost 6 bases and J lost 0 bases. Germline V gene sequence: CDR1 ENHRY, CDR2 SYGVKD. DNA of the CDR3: TGTGCCATCAGGGCTAGCGGATCTAGCACAGATACGCAGTATTTT. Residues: CAIRASGSSTDTQYF.

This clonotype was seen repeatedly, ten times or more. For the CDR3, the DNA is TGTGCCAGCAGCTCCCAAGCCGGACAGCCAACGTTCTACGAGCAGTACTTC. Residues: CASSSQAGQPTFYEQYF. The V and J genes are TRBV7-9 and TRBJ2-7, with D tentatively TRBD1 (6 bases). The germline V gene encodes CDR1 SEHNR and CDR2 FQNEAQ (reference sequence). The CDR3 is 17 amino acids. The germline V and J ends were trimmed by 4 bases and 3 bases, with 22 bases remaining between them.

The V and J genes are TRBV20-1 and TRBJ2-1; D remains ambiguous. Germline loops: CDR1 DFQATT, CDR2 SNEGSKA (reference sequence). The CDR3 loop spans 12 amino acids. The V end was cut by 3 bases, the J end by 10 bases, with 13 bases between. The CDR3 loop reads CSASVGIKEQFF. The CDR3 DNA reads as TGCAGTGCTAGCGTAGGGATTAAGGAGCAGTTCTTC.

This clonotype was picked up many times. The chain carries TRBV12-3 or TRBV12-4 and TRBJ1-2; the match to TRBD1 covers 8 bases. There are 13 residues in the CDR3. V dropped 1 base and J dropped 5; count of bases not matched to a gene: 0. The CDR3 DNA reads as TGTGCCAGCAGTTTAGGGACAGGGTATGGCTACACCTTC. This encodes CASSLGTGYGYTF.

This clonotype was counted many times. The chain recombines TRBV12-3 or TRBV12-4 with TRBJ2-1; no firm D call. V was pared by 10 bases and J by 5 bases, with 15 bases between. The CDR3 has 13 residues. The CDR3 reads CATQPIPNNEQFF. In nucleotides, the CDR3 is TGTGCCACCCAACCCATTCCGAACAATGAGCAGTTCTTC.

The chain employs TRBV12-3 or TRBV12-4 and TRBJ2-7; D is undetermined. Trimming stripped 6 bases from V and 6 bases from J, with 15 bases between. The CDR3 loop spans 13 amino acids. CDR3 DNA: TGTGCCAGCAGCCTACCCCATTACGGCGAGCAGTACTTC. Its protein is CASSLPHYGEQYF.

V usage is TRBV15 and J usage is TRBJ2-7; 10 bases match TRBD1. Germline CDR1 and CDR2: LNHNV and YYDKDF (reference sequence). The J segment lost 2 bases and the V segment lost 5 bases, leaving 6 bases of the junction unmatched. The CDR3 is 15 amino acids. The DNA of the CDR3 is TGTGCCACCAGCGGAGTAGACAGGGGGCCCTACGAGCAGTACTTC. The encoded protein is CATSGVDRGPYEQYF.

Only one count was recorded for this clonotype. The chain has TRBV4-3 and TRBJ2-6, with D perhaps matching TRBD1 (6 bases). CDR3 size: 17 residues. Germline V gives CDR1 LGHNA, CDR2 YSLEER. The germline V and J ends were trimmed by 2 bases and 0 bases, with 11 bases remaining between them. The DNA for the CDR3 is TGCGCCAGCAGCCAAAGGACAGAGCTCTCTGGGGCCAACGTCCTGACTTTC. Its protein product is CASSQRTELSGANVLTF.

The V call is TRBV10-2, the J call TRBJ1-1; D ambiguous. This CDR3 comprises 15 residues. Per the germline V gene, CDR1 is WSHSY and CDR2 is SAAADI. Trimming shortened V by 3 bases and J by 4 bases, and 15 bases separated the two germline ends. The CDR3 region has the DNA TGCGCCAGCAGTGACCACGACACGGGAGGCACTGAAGCTTTCTTT. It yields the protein CASSDHDTGGTEAFF.

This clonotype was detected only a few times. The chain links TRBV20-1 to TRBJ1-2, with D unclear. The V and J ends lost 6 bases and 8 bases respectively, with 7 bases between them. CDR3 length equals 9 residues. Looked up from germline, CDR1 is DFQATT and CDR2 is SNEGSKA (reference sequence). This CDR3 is CSANQGYTF. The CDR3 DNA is TGCAGTGCCAATCAGGGCTACACCTTC.

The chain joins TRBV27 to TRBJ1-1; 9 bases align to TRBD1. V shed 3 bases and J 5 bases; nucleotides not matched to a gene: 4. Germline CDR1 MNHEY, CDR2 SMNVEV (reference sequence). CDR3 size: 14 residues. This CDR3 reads CASSLTGGSTEAFF. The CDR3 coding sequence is TGTGCCAGCAGTTTGACAGGGGGGAGTACTGAAGCTTTCTTT.

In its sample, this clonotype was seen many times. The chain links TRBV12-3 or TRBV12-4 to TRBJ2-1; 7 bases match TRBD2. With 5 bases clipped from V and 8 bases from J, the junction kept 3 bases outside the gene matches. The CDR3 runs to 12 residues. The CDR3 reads CASSRTSHEQFF. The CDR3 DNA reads TGTGCCAGCAGTCGGACTAGTCATGAGCAGTTCTTC.

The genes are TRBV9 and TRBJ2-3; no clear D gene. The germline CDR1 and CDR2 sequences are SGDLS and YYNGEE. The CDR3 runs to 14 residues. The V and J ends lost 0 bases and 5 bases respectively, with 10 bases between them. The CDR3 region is CASSVAGSGDTQYF. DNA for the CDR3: TGTGCCAGCAGCGTAGCCGGATCAGGAGATACGCAGTATTTT. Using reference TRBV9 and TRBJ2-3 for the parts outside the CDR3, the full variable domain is DSGVTQTPKHLITATGQRVTLRCSPRSGDLSVYWYQQSLDQGLQFLIQYYNGEERAKGNILERFSAQQFPDLHSELNLSSLELGDSALYFCASSVAGSGDTQYFGPGTRLTVL.

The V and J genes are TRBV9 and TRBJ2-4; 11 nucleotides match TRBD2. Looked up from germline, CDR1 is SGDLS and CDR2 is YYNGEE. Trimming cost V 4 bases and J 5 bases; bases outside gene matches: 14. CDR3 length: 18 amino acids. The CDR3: CASSPEGEGSGRENIQYF. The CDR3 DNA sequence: TGTGCCAGCAGCCCCGAGGGGGAAGGTAGCGGGAGGGAAAACATTCAGTACTTC.

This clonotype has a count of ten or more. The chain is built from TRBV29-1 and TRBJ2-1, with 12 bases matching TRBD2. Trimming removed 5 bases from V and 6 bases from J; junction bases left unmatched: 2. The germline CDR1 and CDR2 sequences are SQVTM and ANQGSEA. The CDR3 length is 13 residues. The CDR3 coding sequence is TGCAGCGTTCGACTAGCGGGGGTCAATGAGCAGTTCTTC. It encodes CSVRLAGVNEQFF.

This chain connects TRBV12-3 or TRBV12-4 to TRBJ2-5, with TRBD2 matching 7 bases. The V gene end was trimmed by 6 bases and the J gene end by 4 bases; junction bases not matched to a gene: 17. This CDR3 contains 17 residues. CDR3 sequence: CASRPPPGREGSETQYF. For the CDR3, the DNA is TGTGCCAGCAGACCCCCCCCTGGCAGGGAGGGCTCAGAGACCCAGTACTTC.

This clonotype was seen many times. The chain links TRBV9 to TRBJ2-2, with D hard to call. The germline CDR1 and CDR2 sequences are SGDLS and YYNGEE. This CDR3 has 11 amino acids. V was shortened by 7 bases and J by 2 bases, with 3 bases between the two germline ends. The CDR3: CASHNTGELFF. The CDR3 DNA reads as TGTGCCAGCCATAACACCGGGGAGCTGTTTTTT.

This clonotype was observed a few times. CDR3 residues: CASTPGRQETQYF. In nucleotides, the CDR3 is TGTGCCAGCACCCCAGGGCGACAAGAGACCCAGTACTTC. This sequence joins TRBV6-6 and TRBJ2-5; possible D gene TRBD1, 5 bases. The V and J ends lost 7 bases and 2 bases respectively, with 11 bases between them. This CDR3 contains 13 residues. The V gene's germline CDR1 is MNHNY and CDR2 SVGAGI (reference sequence).

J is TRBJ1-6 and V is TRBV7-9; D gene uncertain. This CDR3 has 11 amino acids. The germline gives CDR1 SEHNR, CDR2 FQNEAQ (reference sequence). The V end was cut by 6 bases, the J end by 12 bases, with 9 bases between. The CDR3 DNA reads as TGTGCCAGCAGTCCTTGGGAACCCCTCCACTTT. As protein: CASSPWEPLHF.

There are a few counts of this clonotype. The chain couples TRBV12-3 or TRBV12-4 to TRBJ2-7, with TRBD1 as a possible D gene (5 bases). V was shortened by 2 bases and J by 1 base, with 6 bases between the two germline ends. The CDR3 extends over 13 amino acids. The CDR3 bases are TGTGCCAGCAGTTTATACAGGTCCTACGAGCAGTACTTC. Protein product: CASSLYRSYEQYF.

CDR3 nucleotide sequence: TGTGCCACCAGCAGAGGGGGAGTACGGCCAGGGGATCGATCAGATACGCAGTATTTT. It translates to CATSRGGVRPGDRSDTQYF. V is TRBV15 and J is TRBJ2-3; TRBD1 is a possible D gene (6 bases). Germline values: CDR1 LNHNV, CDR2 YYDKDF (reference sequence). Trimming took 1 base from V and 4 from J, leaving 24 bases between them. The CDR3 spans 19 residues.

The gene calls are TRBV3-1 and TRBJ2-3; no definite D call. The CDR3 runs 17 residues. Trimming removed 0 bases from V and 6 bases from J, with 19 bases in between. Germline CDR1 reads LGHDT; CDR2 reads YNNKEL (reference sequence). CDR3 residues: CASSQEGTTSYMDTQYF. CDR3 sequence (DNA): TGTGCCAGCAGCCAAGAGGGAACTACATCGTACATGGATACGCAGTATTTT.

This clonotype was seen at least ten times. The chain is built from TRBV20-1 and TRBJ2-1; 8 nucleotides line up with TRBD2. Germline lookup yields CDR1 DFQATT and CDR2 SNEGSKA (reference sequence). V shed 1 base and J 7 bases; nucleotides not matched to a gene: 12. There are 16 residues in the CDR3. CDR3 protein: CSARVLTLADSNEQFF. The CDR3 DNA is TGCAGTGCTAGAGTTTTGACACTAGCGGACTCTAATGAGCAGTTCTTC.

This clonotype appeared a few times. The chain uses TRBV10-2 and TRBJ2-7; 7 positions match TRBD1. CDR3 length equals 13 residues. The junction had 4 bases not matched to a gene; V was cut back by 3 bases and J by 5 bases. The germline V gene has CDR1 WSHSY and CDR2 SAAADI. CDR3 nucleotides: TGCGCCAGCAGTGAAGCAGGGGGAAACGAGCAGTACTTC. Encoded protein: CASSEAGGNEQYF.

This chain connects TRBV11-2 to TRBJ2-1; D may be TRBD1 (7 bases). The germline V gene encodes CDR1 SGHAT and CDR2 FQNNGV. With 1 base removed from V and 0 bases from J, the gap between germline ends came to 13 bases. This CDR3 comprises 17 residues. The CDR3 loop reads CASSLVGGTDSYNEQFF. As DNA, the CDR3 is TGTGCCAGCAGCTTAGTAGGGGGGACAGACTCCTACAATGAGCAGTTCTTC.

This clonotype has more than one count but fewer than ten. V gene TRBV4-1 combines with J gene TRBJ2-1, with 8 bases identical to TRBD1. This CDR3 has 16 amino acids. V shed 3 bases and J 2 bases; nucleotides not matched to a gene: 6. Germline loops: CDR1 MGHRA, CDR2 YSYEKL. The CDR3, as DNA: TGCGCCAGCAGCCAGCCGGACAGGGTCCCCTACAATGAGCAGTTCTTC. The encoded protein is CASSQPDRVPYNEQFF.

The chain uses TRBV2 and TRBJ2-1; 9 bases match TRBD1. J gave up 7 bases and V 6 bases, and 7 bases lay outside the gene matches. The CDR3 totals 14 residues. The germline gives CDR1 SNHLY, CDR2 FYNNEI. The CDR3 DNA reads TGTGCCAGCAGGGACAGGGGAACAGGGAATGAGCAGTTCTTC. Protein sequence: CASRDRGTGNEQFF.

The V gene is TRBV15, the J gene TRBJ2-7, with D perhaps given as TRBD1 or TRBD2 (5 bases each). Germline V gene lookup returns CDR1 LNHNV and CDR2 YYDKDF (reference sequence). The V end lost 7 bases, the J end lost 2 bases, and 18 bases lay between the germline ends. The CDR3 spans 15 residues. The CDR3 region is CATTSWPREPYEQYF. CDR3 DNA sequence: TGTGCCACCACTTCATGGCCCAGGGAGCCCTACGAGCAGTACTTC.

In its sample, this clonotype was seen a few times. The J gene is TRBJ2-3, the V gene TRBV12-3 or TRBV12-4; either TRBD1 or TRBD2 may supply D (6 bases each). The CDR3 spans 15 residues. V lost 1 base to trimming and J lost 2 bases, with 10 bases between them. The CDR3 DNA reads TGTGCCAGCAGTTTAGGGGGGGCCTTCACAGATACGCAGTATTTT. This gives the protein CASSLGGAFTDTQYF.

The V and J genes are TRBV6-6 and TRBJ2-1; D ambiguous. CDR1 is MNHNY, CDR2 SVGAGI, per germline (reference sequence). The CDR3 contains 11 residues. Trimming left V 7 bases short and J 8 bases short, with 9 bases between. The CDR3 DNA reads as TGTGCCAGCAATGAGCCTCATGAGCAGTTCTTC. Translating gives CASNEPHEQFF.